These 31 T cell receptor beta chains came from one sample sequenced in a study of T cells in Graves' hyperthyroidism and ophthalmopathy. The source material, RNA transcripts, was used to amplify TCR beta CDR3 regions. HTBI primers were used for first-round RT-PCR of the TCR CDR3. TCRdb reprocessed the multiplex PCR reads via MiXCR and lists one record per CDR3 protein. Here the sample spans about 530,000 distinct CDR3 sequences, 15% to 20% being singletons. Sequenced: blood. These receptors were obtained from a woman under 30 with Graves' ophthalmopathy.

This clonotype was counted many times. The chain carries TRBV30 and TRBJ2-5; D is unclear. From germline, CDR1 is GTSNPN and CDR2 SVGIG (reference sequence). With 0 bases removed from V and 4 bases from J, the gap between germline ends came to 6 bases. The CDR3 is 12 amino acids. This chain's CDR3 is CAWSVGTETQYF. Written as DNA, the CDR3 is TGTGCCTGGAGTGTAGGCACAGAGACCCAGTACTTC.

This clonotype was counted between two and nine times. The J gene is TRBJ1-1, the V gene TRBV5-1; 8 bases are shared with TRBD1. The CDR3 contains 15 residues. J gave up 5 bases and V 1 base, and 7 bases lay outside the gene matches. Looked up from germline, CDR1 is SGHRS and CDR2 is YFSETQ. The CDR3 DNA sequence: TGCGCCAGCAGCTTGTATGGCAGGGGGCAGACTGAAGCTTTCTTT. Protein product: CASSLYGRGQTEAFF.

This clonotype was seen ten or more times. The J gene is TRBJ2-1, the V gene TRBV20-1, with 8 bases fitting TRBD2. V shed 1 base and J 4 bases; nucleotides not matched to a gene: 9. The CDR3 runs to 16 residues. Germline loops: CDR1 DFQATT, CDR2 SNEGSKA (reference sequence). CDR3 bases: TGCAGTGCTAGAGGGAGTCGGGAGGGGATTTACAATGAGCAGTTCTTC. Translated: CSARGSREGIYNEQFF.

This clonotype was observed a handful of times. This chain links TRBV19 with TRBJ1-2; no firm D call. The V end lost 5 bases, the J end lost 0 bases, and 7 bases lay between the germline ends. This CDR3 is built from 13 residues. Germline loops: CDR1 LNHDA, CDR2 SQIVND (reference sequence). The CDR3 DNA reads as TGTGCCAGTAGTGAGGCAGCTAACTATGGCTACACCTTC. Protein: CASSEAANYGYTF.

The chain carries TRBV5-6 and TRBJ1-6; no clear D. Germline values: CDR1 SGHDT, CDR2 YYEEEE. This CDR3 has 16 residues. V was shortened by 0 bases and J by 4 bases, with 11 bases between the two germline ends. CDR3 DNA: TGTGCCAGCAGCTTGGACAGCACCCTATATAATTCACCCCTCCACTTT. It specifies CASSLDSTLYNSPLHF.

This clonotype was found a few times. The rearrangement uses TRBV6-5 and TRBJ1-1; D uncertain. This CDR3 comprises 15 residues. The germline gives CDR1 MNHEY, CDR2 SVGAGI. V was cut by 2 bases and J by 1 base, with 11 bases left in between. CDR3 coding DNA: TGTGCCAGCAGTTACCGACACGTGACGAACACTGAAGCTTTCTTT. Its protein product is CASSYRHVTNTEAFF.

The sample holds a few counts of this clonotype. This sequence joins TRBV7-3 and TRBJ2-5, with TRBD1 identical over 9 bases. This CDR3 comprises 16 residues. Germline V lookup: CDR1 SGHTA, CDR2 FQGTGA. V gave up 2 bases and J gave up 1 base; unmatched junction bases: 5. CDR3 nucleotide sequence: TGTGCCAGCAGCTTAGGTCCGGGACAGGGCCAAGAGACCCAGTACTTC. Encoded protein: CASSLGPGQGQETQYF. Together with reference TRBV7-3 and TRBJ2-5, the CDR3 gives the full variable domain: GAGVSQTPSNKVTEKGKYVELRCDPISGHTALYWYRQSLGQGPEFLIYFQGTGAADDSGLPNDRFFAVRPEGSVSTLKIQRTERGDSAVYLCASSLGPGQGQETQYFGPGTRLLVL.

There are many counts of this clonotype. The chain couples TRBV12-3 or TRBV12-4 to TRBJ2-3; the D is unclear. V dropped 2 bases and J dropped 5 bases, with 5 bases sitting between them. This CDR3 has 12 amino acids. CDR3 DNA: TGTGCCAGCAGTTTAAACAGAGATACGCAGTATTTT. Residues: CASSLNRDTQYF.

As regards this clonotype: A much larger clone lies one base from this, so it may be a read error. This sequence joins TRBV10-3 and TRBJ1-1; no clear D. CDR3 length equals 15 residues. V was cut by 2 bases and J by 6 bases, with 16 bases left in between. Germline V lookup: CDR1 ENHRY, CDR2 SYGVKD. CDR3 protein: CAISEPQRGPAEAFF. CDR3 sequence (DNA): TGTGCCATCAGTGAGCCTCAACGAGGACCCGCTGAAGCTTTCTTT.

This clonotype was detected ten times or more. V is TRBV29-1 and J is TRBJ1-2, with D perhaps matching TRBD1 (5 bases). Germline CDR1 reads SQVTM; CDR2 reads ANQGSEA. V dropped 6 bases and J dropped 1 base, with 12 bases sitting between them. The CDR3 is 13 amino acids. CDR3 sequence reads: CSVEMTVNYGYTF. The CDR3 DNA is TGCAGCGTCGAAATGACAGTTAACTATGGCTACACCTTC.

The chain links TRBV12-3 or TRBV12-4 to TRBJ2-3, with TRBD1 identical over 9 bases. The CDR3 sequence is 15 residues long. Trimming took 1 base from V and 6 from J; bases not matched to a gene: 5. The CDR3 bases are TGTGCCAGCAGTTTAGTACAGGGGGCTGCCGATACGCAGTATTTT. It translates to CASSLVQGAADTQYF.

This clonotype was seen many times. CDR3 residues: CSARDLFLAGGPNNEQFF. CDR3 sequence (DNA): TGCAGTGCTAGAGACCTTTTTCTAGCGGGGGGGCCGAACAATGAGCAGTTCTTC. The rearrangement uses TRBV20-1 and TRBJ2-1, with TRBD2 identical over 12 bases. Per germline, CDR1 DFQATT and CDR2 SNEGSKA (reference sequence). The CDR3 consists of 18 residues. The trim removed 0 bases at V and 5 bases at J, leaving 11 bases unmatched.

There are many counts of this clonotype. The chain joins TRBV20-1 to TRBJ2-1; D may be TRBD1 (5 bases). CDR3 length: 12 residues. CDR1 is DFQATT, CDR2 SNEGSKA, per germline (reference sequence). V gave up 3 bases and J gave up 2 bases, with 5 bases separating them. CDR3 in DNA: TGCAGTGCTAGGACAGCCTACAATGAGCAGTTCTTC. As protein: CSARTAYNEQFF.

V is TRBV20-1 and J is TRBJ2-3, with D possibly being TRBD1 or TRBD2 (5 bases each). CDR1 and CDR2 from the germline V gene are DFQATT and SNEGSKA (reference sequence). V dropped 0 bases and J dropped 2 bases, with 15 bases sitting between them. CDR3 length: 16 amino acids. CDR3 sequence: CSARDSAGAITDTQYF. The CDR3 bases are TGCAGTGCTAGAGATTCCGCCGGGGCAATCACAGATACGCAGTATTTT.

This clonotype was counted at least ten times. This sequence joins TRBV5-6 and TRBJ1-1; no definite D call. Trimming cost V 7 bases and J 1 base, with 17 bases left between them. In germline, CDR1 is SGHDT, CDR2 YYEEEE. The CDR3 runs to 15 residues. The CDR3 nucleotides are TGTGCCAGCCGTAACCCCCGTAGTAGGAACACTGAAGCTTTCTTT. Amino acid sequence: CASRNPRSRNTEAFF. The variable domain in full, with the rest retrieved from reference TRBV5-6 and TRBJ1-1, is DAGVTQSPTHLIKTRGQQVTLRCSPKSGHDTVSWYQQALGQGPQFIFQYYEEEERQRGNFPDRFSGHQFPNYSSELNVNALLLGDSALYLCASRNPRSRNTEAFFGQGTRLTVV.

This clonotype was counted only a few times. This chain joins TRBV7-3 and TRBJ2-1; D is undetermined. Germline V CDR1 and CDR2: SGHTA, FQGTGA. V was shortened by 2 bases and J by 3 bases, with 14 bases between the two germline ends. The CDR3 spans 16 residues. The CDR3 sequence: CASSLLPRLSYNEQFF. CDR3 DNA sequence: TGTGCCAGCAGCTTACTGCCGCGACTCAGCTACAATGAGCAGTTCTTC.

This clonotype was observed at least ten times. The rearrangement links TRBV2 to TRBJ1-2; D is unresolved. Germline V gene lookup returns CDR1 SNHLY and CDR2 FYNNEI. The CDR3 runs to 14 residues. V gave up 5 bases and J gave up 2 bases, with 12 bases separating them. CDR3 residues: CASSQPTDNYGYTF. In DNA form, the CDR3 reads TGTGCCAGCAGTCAACCGACGGACAACTATGGCTACACCTTC.

Ten or more counts support this clonotype. The chain is built from TRBV12-3 or TRBV12-4 and TRBJ2-1; D is perhaps TRBD1 or TRBD2 (5 bases each). The CDR3 runs 17 residues. Trimming took 2 bases from V and 0 from J, leaving 14 bases between them. The CDR3 nucleotides read TGTGCCAGCAGTTTACGGCCGGACGGGACCTCCTACAATGAGCAGTTCTTC. Its translation is CASSLRPDGTSYNEQFF.

The sample holds one count of this clonotype. This chain uses TRBV6-5 with TRBJ2-2, with D maybe TRBD2 (6 bases). In germline, CDR1 is MNHEY, CDR2 SVGAGI. Trimming took off 0 bases at V and 3 bases at J, with 11 bases between the two ends. This CDR3 is 16 amino acids long. The CDR3 DNA is TGTGCCAGCAGTTACTCGATTACGGGAGACACCGGGGAGCTGTTTTTT. Protein product: CASSYSITGDTGELFF.

For this clonotype: A much larger clone sits a single nucleotide away, making a read error possible. The CDR3 carries no conserved terminal phenylalanine or tryptophan, so it likely arises from a read error. This chain links TRBV28 with TRBJ2-2; no definite D call. CDR3 length: 13 residues. Per germline, CDR1 MDHEN and CDR2 SYDVKM. V was cut by 6 bases and J by 7 bases, with 12 bases left in between. The CDR3 loop reads CASSPNLIGELFL. The CDR3 coding sequence is TGTGCCAGCAGCCCAAACTTAATCGGGGAGCTGTTTCTT.

A few counts support this clonotype. The chain links TRBV29-1 to TRBJ1-2; the match to TRBD1 covers 8 bases. The ends lost 5 bases at V and 2 bases at J; junction bases unmatched: 13. The CDR3 length is 16 residues. The germline CDR1 and CDR2 sequences are SQVTM and ANQGSEA. The CDR3 DNA reads as TGCAGCGTTCAAGGACAGGGTCTGGGGGGCAACTATGGCTACACCTTC. The encoded protein is CSVQGQGLGGNYGYTF.

V usage is TRBV20-1 and J usage is TRBJ2-4; 15 positions match TRBD2. Per the germline V gene, CDR1 is DFQATT and CDR2 is SNEGSKA (reference sequence). V lost 0 bases, J lost 2 bases, and 8 bases stayed unmatched. The CDR3 is made up of 19 amino acids. The CDR3 coding sequence is TGCAGTGCTAGAGAGGTCCCGGGACTAGCGGGAGGTTCCAAAAACATTCAGTACTTC. It codes for CSAREVPGLAGGSKNIQYF.

The chain is built from TRBV3-2 and TRBJ2-2; the D call of TRBD2 is as the table states it, not checked on the DNA. TRBV3-2 counts as a pseudogene. The CDR3 length is 17 residues. DNA for the CDR3: TGTGCCAGCAGCCAAGAGGGGACTAGCGGGAGTAGCGGGGAGCTGTTTTTT. Translation gives CASSQEGTSGSSGELFF.

The chain's CDR3 is CASSLTGTNNEQFF. CDR3 DNA sequence: TGTGCCAGCAGCCTTACCGGGACTAACAATGAGCAGTTCTTC. The chain joins TRBV6-4 to TRBJ2-1; 7 bases agree with TRBD2. Germline V gene sequence: CDR1 MRHNA, CDR2 SNTAGT. CDR3 size: 14 residues. Germline trimming cut 6 bases from V and 5 bases from J; bases unmatched to any gene: 7.

This clonotype showed up many times. V usage is TRBV5-1 and J usage is TRBJ2-2, with D tentatively TRBD2 (5 bases). Germline V gene data show CDR1 as SGHRS and CDR2 as YFSETQ. CDR3 length: 16 residues. The ends were cut back, 2 bases at V and 1 base at J, with 12 bases in the middle. CDR3 protein: CASSFSGRGNTGELFF. The CDR3 DNA follows: TGCGCCAGCAGCTTTAGTGGGAGAGGGAACACCGGGGAGCTGTTTTTT.

This clonotype was detected a few times. This chain uses TRBV6-5 with TRBJ2-1, with a possible D match to TRBD2 (7 bases). The CDR3 sequence is 17 residues long. Germline CDR1 is MNHEY and CDR2 is SVGAGI. V lost 0 bases and J 0 bases, leaving 12 bases between the germline ends. Written as DNA, the CDR3 is TGTGCCAGCAGTTACTCGATTGGGGGGGCCTCCTACAATGAGCAGTTCTTC. The encoded protein is CASSYSIGGASYNEQFF.

As DNA, the CDR3 is TGTGCCAGCAGCGGGGCTAGCGGGAGGGCCTCGGACATTCAGTACTTC. This encodes CASSGASGRASDIQYF. The rearrangement joins TRBV14 to TRBJ2-4, with 12 bases identical to TRBD2. CDR3 length equals 16 residues. Germline V gene data show CDR1 as SGHDN and CDR2 as FVKESK. V lost 5 bases and J lost 8; bases outside the gene matches: 10.

This clonotype was found many times. This chain links TRBV28 with TRBJ1-1; no definite D call. Looked up from germline, CDR1 is MDHEN and CDR2 is SYDVKM. The CDR3 spans 13 residues. Trimming took 5 bases from V and 6 from J, leaving 13 bases between them. This CDR3 reads CASSLPELSEAFF. The CDR3 region has the DNA TGTGCCAGCAGTCTCCCGGAACTTTCTGAAGCTTTCTTT.

The table lists this clonotype with many counts. V gene TRBV2 combines with J gene TRBJ2-7; 8 bases line up with TRBD1. Unmatched junction bases numbered 6, after V lost 1 base and J lost 4 bases. Germline assignment: CDR1 SNHLY and CDR2 FYNNEI. The CDR3 sequence is 15 residues long. CDR3 sequence: CASSEGQGAQYEQYF. CDR3 nucleotides: TGTGCCAGCAGTGAAGGGCAGGGGGCGCAATACGAGCAGTACTTC.

CDR3 residues: CASSQTGGFSLYNQPQHF. DNA for the CDR3: TGTGCCAGCAGCCAAACAGGGGGCTTCTCCCTCTACAATCAGCCCCAGCATTTT. The rearrangement uses TRBV7-2 and TRBJ1-5, with 9 positions matching TRBD1. V lost 5 bases and J lost 3; bases outside the gene matches: 14. From germline, CDR1 is SGHTA and CDR2 FQGNSA. The CDR3 spans 18 residues.

This clonotype was seen at least ten times. The chain carries TRBV12-3 or TRBV12-4 and TRBJ1-2; possible D gene TRBD1, 5 bases. V lost 3 bases, J lost 6 bases, and 17 bases lay in between. The CDR3 extends over 15 amino acids. In nucleotides, the CDR3 is TGTGCCAGCAGTTTCAGAGGGGAAGTTTCAGATGGCTACACCTTC. Protein: CASSFRGEVSDGYTF.